The clone carrying this T cell receptor beta chain was counted ten times or more. This specimen comes from a study of molecular identifiers for immune sequencing clone quantification. TCRdb independently ran MiXCR on the PCR reads; one entry per CDR3 protein. The sample has approximately 670,000 distinct CDR3 sequences, 15% to 20% seen once; the top ten hold 0.75% to 0.95%. Sequenced input: naive CD8+ T cells from blood, with Jurkat cell RNA spiked in. Subset of the sample: FACS-sorted CD8+CD4-CCR7+CD45RA+ naive T cells. This TCR was recovered from a human donor in good health. Some libraries in this study had Jurkat cell RNA spiked in.

The CDR3 is CASSQDVQGVYEQYF. In nucleotides, the CDR3 is TGCGCCAGCAGCCAAGATGTCCAGGGGGTTTACGAGCAGTACTTC. The gene calls are TRBV4-3 and TRBJ2-7, with 7 nucleotides matching TRBD1. V dropped 0 bases and J dropped 4; count of bases not matched to a gene: 6. Germline values: CDR1 LGHNA, CDR2 YSLEER. The CDR3 is 15 amino acids.